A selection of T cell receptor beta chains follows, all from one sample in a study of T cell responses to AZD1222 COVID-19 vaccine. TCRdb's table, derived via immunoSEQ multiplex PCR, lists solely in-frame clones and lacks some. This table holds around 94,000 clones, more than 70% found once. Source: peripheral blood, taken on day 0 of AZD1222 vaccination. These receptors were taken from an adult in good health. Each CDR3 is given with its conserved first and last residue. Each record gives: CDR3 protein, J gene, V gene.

CDR3 protein: CASSRPGQGGYGYTF
J gene: TRBJ1-2
V gene: TRBV28

CDR3 protein: CASSPRQASSGNTIYF
J gene: TRBJ1-3
V gene: TRBV14

CDR3 protein: CASSFPRGNYGYTF
J gene: TRBJ1-2
V gene: TRBV7-2

CDR3 protein: CATSDFTGLGYTF
J gene: TRBJ1-2
V gene: TRBV24-1

CDR3 protein: CASSQGGQGNTIYF
J gene: TRBJ1-3
V gene: TRBV3-1/TRBV3-2

CDR3 protein: CASSQGQLNSPLHF
J gene: TRBJ1-6
V gene: TRBV5-6

CDR3 protein: CASSEIGAGRYGYTF
J gene: TRBJ1-2
V gene: TRBV6-1

CDR3 protein: CASSLSADNSPLHF
J gene: TRBJ1-6
V gene: TRBV7-9

CDR3 protein: CASSFTGNMDGYTF
J gene: TRBJ1-2
V gene: TRBV6-6

CDR3 protein: CASSFGTGRSNSPLHF
J gene: TRBJ1-6
V gene: TRBV6-5

CDR3 protein: CASSQERLVHEQYF
J gene: TRBJ2-7
V gene: TRBV4-2

CDR3 protein: CASSLDLNTEAFF
J gene: TRBJ1-1
V gene: TRBV27

CDR3 protein: CASSEVGLGYTDTQYF
J gene: TRBJ2-3
V gene: TRBV6-1

CDR3 protein: CASSRPRALGNTIYF
J gene: TRBJ1-3
V gene: TRBV28

CDR3 protein: CASSWGLAGNTEAFF
J gene: TRBJ1-1
V gene: TRBV11-3

CDR3 protein: CASSYASGRSNSPLHF
J gene: TRBJ1-6
V gene: TRBV6-5

CDR3 protein: CRAVHRAVRQETQYF
J gene: TRBJ2-5
V gene: TRBV29-1

CDR3 protein: CASSSNPGPDARGDTF
J gene: TRBJ1-2
V gene: TRBV7-2

CDR3 protein: CASSLDRGGNGYTF
J gene: TRBJ1-2
V gene: TRBV7-2

CDR3 protein: CASSEDRIPNQPQHF
J gene: TRBJ1-5
V gene: TRBV19

CDR3 protein: CASSLGTSSGNQPQHF
J gene: TRBJ1-5
V gene: TRBV7-2

CDR3 protein: CASSLAAQPQHF
J gene: TRBJ1-5
V gene: TRBV28

CDR3 protein: CASSSARADTQYF
J gene: TRBJ2-3
V gene: TRBV7-9

CDR3 protein: CASSLPSGGRHNSPLHF
J gene: TRBJ1-6
V gene: TRBV7-2

CDR3 protein: CASEGDTYEQYF
J gene: TRBJ2-7
V gene: TRBV7-9

CDR3 protein: CASSLEGSSYNSPLHF
J gene: TRBJ1-6
V gene: TRBV7-2

CDR3 protein: CSASTGGASDGYTF
J gene: TRBJ1-2
V gene: TRBV20-1

CDR3 protein: CASRLAAIGYGYTF
J gene: TRBJ1-2
V gene: TRBV12-2

CDR3 protein: CASSPRTGGDQPQHF
J gene: TRBJ1-5
V gene: TRBV5-5

CDR3 protein: CASSSGLAQETQYF
J gene: TRBJ2-5
V gene: TRBV7-2

CDR3 protein: CASSWPDNEQFF
J gene: TRBJ2-1
V gene: TRBV12-3/TRBV12-4

CDR3 protein: CASGQGDYEQYF
J gene: TRBJ2-7
V gene: TRBV28

CDR3 protein: CASSLGGATNEKLFF
J gene: TRBJ1-4
V gene: TRBV11-2

CDR3 protein: CASSLEPQGETQYF
J gene: TRBJ2-5
V gene: TRBV5-1

CDR3 protein: CASSIPAQPQHF
J gene: TRBJ1-5
V gene: TRBV19

CDR3 protein: CASKRQPNSYEQYF
J gene: TRBJ2-7
V gene: TRBV27

CDR3 protein: CAWSPVGGNTIYF
J gene: TRBJ1-3
V gene: TRBV30

CDR3 protein: CASSLFGPGETQYF
J gene: TRBJ2-5
V gene: TRBV5-4

CDR3 protein: CAWNTGVDTQYF
J gene: TRBJ2-3
V gene: TRBV30

CDR3 protein: CASSSERDPFF
J gene: TRBJ2-1
V gene: TRBV5-5

CDR3 protein: CASSQDTRGSGYTF
J gene: TRBJ1-2
V gene: TRBV4-1